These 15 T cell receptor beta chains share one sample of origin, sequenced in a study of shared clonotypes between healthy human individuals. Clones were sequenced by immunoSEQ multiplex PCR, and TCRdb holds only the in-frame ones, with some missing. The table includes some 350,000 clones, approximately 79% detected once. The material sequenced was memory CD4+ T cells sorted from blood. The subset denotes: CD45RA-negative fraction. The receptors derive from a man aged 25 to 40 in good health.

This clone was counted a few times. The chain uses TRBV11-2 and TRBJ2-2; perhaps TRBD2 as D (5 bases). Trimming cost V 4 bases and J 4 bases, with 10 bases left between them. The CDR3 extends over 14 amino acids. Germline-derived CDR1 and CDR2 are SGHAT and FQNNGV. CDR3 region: CASSSDRGTGELFF. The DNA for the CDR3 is TGTGCCAGCAGCTCGGACCGGGGCACCGGGGAGCTGTTTTTT.

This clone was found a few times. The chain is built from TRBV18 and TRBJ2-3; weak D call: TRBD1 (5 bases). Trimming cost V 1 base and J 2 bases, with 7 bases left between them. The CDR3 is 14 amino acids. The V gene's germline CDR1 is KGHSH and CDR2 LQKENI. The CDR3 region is CASSPQTDTDTQYF. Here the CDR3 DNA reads TGTGCCAGCTCACCACAGACAGACACAGATACGCAGTATTTT. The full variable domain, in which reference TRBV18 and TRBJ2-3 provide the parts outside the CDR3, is NAGVMQNPRHLVRRRGQEARLRCSPMKGHSHVYWYRQLPEEGLKFMVYLQKENIIDESGMPKERFSAEFPKEGPSILRIQQVVRGDSAAYFCASSPQTDTDTQYFGPGTRLTVL.

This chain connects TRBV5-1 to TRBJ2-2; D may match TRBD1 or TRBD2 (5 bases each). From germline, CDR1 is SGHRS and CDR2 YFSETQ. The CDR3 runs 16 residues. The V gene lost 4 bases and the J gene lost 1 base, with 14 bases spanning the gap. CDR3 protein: CASSLGGHRNTGELFF. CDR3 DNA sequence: TGCGCCAGCAGCCTTGGAGGACACCGGAACACCGGGGAGCTGTTTTTT.

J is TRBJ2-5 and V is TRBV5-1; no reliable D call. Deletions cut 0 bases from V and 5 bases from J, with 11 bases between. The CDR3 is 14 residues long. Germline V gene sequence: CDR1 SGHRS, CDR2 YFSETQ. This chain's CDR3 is CASSLEVSRETQYF. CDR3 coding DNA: TGCGCCAGCAGCTTGGAGGTTAGCAGGGAGACCCAGTACTTC.

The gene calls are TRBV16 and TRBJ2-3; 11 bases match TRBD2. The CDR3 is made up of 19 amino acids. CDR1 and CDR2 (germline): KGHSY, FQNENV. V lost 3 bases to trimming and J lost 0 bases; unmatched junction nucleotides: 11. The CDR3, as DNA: TGTGCCAGCAGCCAGCACACAGGGACTAGCGGATCTAGCACAGATACGCAGTATTTT. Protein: CASSQHTGTSGSSTDTQYF.

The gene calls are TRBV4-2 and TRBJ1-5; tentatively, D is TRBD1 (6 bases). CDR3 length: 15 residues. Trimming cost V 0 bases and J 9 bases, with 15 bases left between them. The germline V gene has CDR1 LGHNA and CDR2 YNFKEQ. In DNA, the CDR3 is TGTGCCAGCAGCCAAGAAGACGCACAGGGTACGCCCCAGCATTTT. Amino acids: CASSQEDAQGTPQHF.

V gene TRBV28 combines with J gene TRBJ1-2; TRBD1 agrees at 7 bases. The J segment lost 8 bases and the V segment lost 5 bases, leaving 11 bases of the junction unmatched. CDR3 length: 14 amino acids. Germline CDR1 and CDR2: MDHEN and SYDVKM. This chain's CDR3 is CASSIINRGWGYTF. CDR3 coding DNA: TGTGCCAGCAGTATAATCAACAGGGGATGGGGCTACACCTTC.

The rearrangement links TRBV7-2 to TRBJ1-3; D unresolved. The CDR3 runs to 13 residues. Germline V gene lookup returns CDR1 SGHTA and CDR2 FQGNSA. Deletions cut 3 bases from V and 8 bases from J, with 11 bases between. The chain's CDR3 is CASSLRATDTIYF. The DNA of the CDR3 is TGTGCCAGCAGCTTGAGGGCCACGGACACCATATATTTT.

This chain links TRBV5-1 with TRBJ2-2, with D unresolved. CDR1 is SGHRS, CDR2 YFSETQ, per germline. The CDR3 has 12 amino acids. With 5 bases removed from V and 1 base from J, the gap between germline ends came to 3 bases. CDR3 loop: CASSWNTGELFF. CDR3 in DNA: TGCGCCAGCAGTTGGAACACCGGGGAGCTGTTTTTT.

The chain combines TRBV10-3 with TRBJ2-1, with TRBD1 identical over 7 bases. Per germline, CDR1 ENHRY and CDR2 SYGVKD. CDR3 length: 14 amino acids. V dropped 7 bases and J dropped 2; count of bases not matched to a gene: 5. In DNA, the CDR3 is TGTGCCATCACTGGACAGGCAACCTACAATGAGCAGTTCTTC. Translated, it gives CAITGQATYNEQFF.

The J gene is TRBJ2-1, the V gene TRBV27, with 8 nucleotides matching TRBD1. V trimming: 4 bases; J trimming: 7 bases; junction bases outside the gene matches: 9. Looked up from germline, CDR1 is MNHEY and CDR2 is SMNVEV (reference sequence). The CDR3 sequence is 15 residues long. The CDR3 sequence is CASSSDRVVGNEQFF. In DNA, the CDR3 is TGTGCCAGCAGTTCGGACAGGGTGGTCGGTAATGAGCAGTTCTTC.

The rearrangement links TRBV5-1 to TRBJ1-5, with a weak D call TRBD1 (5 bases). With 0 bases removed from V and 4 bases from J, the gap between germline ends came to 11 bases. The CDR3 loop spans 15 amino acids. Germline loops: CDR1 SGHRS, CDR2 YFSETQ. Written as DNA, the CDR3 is TGCGCCAGCAGCTTGGCGGGGCAGAAGAATCAGCCCCAGCATTTT. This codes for CASSLAGQKNQPQHF. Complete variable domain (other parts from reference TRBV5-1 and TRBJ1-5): KAGVTQTPRYLIKTRGQQVTLSCSPISGHRSVSWYQQTPGQGLQFLFEYFSETQRNKGNFPGRFSGRQFSNSRSEMNVSTLELGDSALYLCASSLAGQKNQPQHFGDGTRLSIL.

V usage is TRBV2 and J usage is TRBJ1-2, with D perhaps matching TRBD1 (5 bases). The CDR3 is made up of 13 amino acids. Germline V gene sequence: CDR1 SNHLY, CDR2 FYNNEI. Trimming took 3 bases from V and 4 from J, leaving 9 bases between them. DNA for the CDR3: TGTGCCAGCAGTGATCGGGGGACCTATGGCTACACCTTC. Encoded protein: CASSDRGTYGYTF. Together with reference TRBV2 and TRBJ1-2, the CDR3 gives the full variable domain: EPEVTQTPSHQVTQMGQEVILRCVPISNHLYFYWYRQILGQKVEFLVSFYNNEISEKSEIFDDQFSVERPDGSNFTLKIRSTKLEDSAMYFCASSDRGTYGYTFGSGTRLTVV.

The CDR3: CASSSNWMNTEAFF. The DNA of the CDR3 is TGTGCCAGCAGCTCGAACTGGATGAACACTGAAGCTTTCTTT. The V gene is TRBV5-4, the J gene TRBJ1-1; D is ambiguous. CDR1 is SGHNT, CDR2 YYREEE, per germline (reference sequence). This CDR3 is 14 amino acids long. V shed 3 bases and J shed 0 bases, with 9 bases lying between them.

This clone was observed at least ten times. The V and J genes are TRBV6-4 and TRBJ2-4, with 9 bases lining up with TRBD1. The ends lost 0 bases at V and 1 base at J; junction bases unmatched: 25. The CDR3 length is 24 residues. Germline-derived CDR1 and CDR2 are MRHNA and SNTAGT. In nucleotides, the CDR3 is TGTGCCAGCAGTGACTCCGTCCGGCTTAGAGCTGGACAGGGGTGGGGACGGGCCAAAAACATTCAGTACTTC. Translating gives CASSDSVRLRAGQGWGRAKNIQYF.